Shown below are 10 T cell receptor beta chains from a single sample sequenced in a study of T cell responses to AZD1222 COVID-19 vaccine. Here immunoSEQ multiplex PCR was the method, and the copy in TCRdb shows in-frame clones only, minus some. This table has about 78,000 clones, over 80% appearing once. This sample comprised peripheral blood, obtained on day 0 of AZD1222 vaccination. Receptors were obtained from an adult in good health.

This clone was counted a single time. The chain employs TRBV2 and TRBJ2-5; D unclear. Trimming removed 2 bases at V and 2 bases at J, with 9 bases between. This CDR3 is built from 14 residues. Germline lookup yields CDR1 SNHLY and CDR2 FYNNEI. CDR3 DNA sequence: TGTGCCAGCAGTGAAAGTTGGGCACAAGAGACCCAGTACTTC. Its translation is CASSESWAQETQYF.

The V call is TRBV12-3 or TRBV12-4, the J call TRBJ1-1, with D tentatively TRBD1 (5 bases). This CDR3 contains 12 residues. V was pared by 2 bases and J by 7 bases, with 8 bases between. Written as DNA, the CDR3 is TGTGCCAGCAGTTTATGGGGGGTTGAAGCTTTCTTT. The encoded protein is CASSLWGVEAFF.

The rearrangement links TRBV6-5 to TRBJ2-7, with 10 positions matching TRBD1. Germline values: CDR1 MNHEY, CDR2 SVGAGI. This CDR3 spans 14 amino acids. After removal of 5 bases from V and 3 bases from J, the junction contained 4 bases not matched to a gene. The CDR3 coding sequence is TGTGCCAGCAGTCGACAGGGGGCGAGCTACGAGCAGTACTTC. It specifies CASSRQGASYEQYF.

The chain combines TRBV7-2 with TRBJ2-1; D gene unclear. The CDR3 consists of 15 residues. Germline CDR1 and CDR2: SGHTA and FQGNSA. Trimming took off 1 base at V and 7 bases at J, with 14 bases between the two ends. This CDR3 reads CASSLGNRAGNEQFF. The CDR3 nucleotides read TGTGCCAGCAGCTTAGGAAATCGTGCAGGAAATGAGCAGTTCTTC.

V gene TRBV19 combines with J gene TRBJ1-2, with a possible D match to TRBD1 (5 bases). Germline loops: CDR1 LNHDA, CDR2 SQIVND (reference sequence). CDR3 length equals 14 residues. The V and J ends lost 4 bases and 0 bases respectively, with 9 bases between them. In nucleotides, the CDR3 is TGTGCCAGTAGTACCTCCAGGGCTAACTATGGCTACACCTTC. It specifies CASSTSRANYGYTF.

The J gene is TRBJ1-1, the V gene TRBV7-2; 7 bases are shared with TRBD1. The CDR3 loop spans 14 amino acids. Unmatched junction bases numbered 7, after V lost 9 bases and J lost 0 bases. Germline-derived CDR1 and CDR2 are SGHTA and FQGNSA. CDR3 DNA: TGTGCCAGTAACCCGACAGGGATGAACACTGAAGCTTTCTTT. It codes for CASNPTGMNTEAFF.

This chain connects TRBV19 to TRBJ2-6, with D uncertain. CDR3 length: 10 amino acids. CDR1 LNHDA and CDR2 SQIVND come from the germline V gene (reference sequence). CDR3 loop: CSFWANVLTF. In DNA, the CDR3 is TGTTCCTTCTGGGCCAACGTCCTGACTTTC.

Within the sample, this clone is medium-sized. The chain links TRBV5-1 to TRBJ2-7, with 8 bases identical to TRBD1. Germline values: CDR1 SGHRS, CDR2 YFSETQ. This CDR3 is built from 14 residues. The V segment lost 0 bases and the J segment 2 bases; nucleotides outside the gene matches: 1. The DNA for the CDR3 is TGCGCCAGCAGCTTGGAACAGGGGGCCTACGAGCAGTACTTC. The encoded protein is CASSLEQGAYEQYF.

This clone was seen a few times. This chain connects TRBV6-5 to TRBJ1-2; maybe TRBD1 (5 bases). The CDR3 is made up of 12 amino acids. Germline CDR1 is MNHEY and CDR2 is SVGAGI. V lost 2 bases and J 13 bases, leaving 14 bases between the germline ends. CDR3 nucleotide sequence: TGTGCCAGCAGTTACACCCAGGGCCCGGTCACCTTC. It specifies CASSYTQGPVTF.

The chain combines TRBV5-1 with TRBJ1-2; a weak D match, TRBD1 (6 bases). Germline assignment: CDR1 SGHRS and CDR2 YFSETQ. With 4 bases removed from V and 4 bases from J, the gap between germline ends came to 20 bases. This CDR3 has 16 amino acids. CDR3 loop: CASSIGTRGASYGYTF. The CDR3 region has the DNA TGCGCCAGCAGCATCGGGACACGGGGGGCCAGCTATGGCTACACCTTC.